This entry lists 17 T cell receptor beta chains sequenced from one sample in a study of blood T cells in healthy people across ages. A J-beta primer mix and a sample-barcoded 5' primer were used in a second PCR of roughly 6 to 12 cycles. TCRdb fed the 5' RACE reads into MiXCR, producing one record per CDR3 protein. The profile covers about 1.1 million distinct CDR3 sequences, with under 40% appearing a single time and around 13% taken by the ten largest. Material for sequencing was blood. These TCRs come from a man between 18 and 29 years old in good health.

DNA of the CDR3: TGCAGTGCTAGGGGCAGGCCGGGGATCTACGAGCAGTTCTTC. It encodes CSARGRPGIYEQFF. The J gene is TRBJ2-1, the V gene TRBV20-1, with a tentative D call TRBD2 (5 bases). V was clipped by 3 bases and J by 10 bases, with 19 bases between them. This CDR3 comprises 14 residues. From germline, CDR1 is DFQATT and CDR2 SNEGSKA (reference sequence).

Only one count was recorded for this clonotype. The gene calls are TRBV7-2 and TRBJ2-3, with 10 bases that match TRBD2. This CDR3 region has 16 residues. Germline-derived CDR1 and CDR2 are SGHTA and FQGNSA. The V segment lost 4 bases and the J segment 3 bases; nucleotides outside the gene matches: 7. The CDR3 loop reads CASSSKRGGHTDTQYF. The CDR3 nucleotides read TGTGCCAGCAGCTCTAAGCGGGGGGGCCATACAGATACGCAGTATTTT.

The chain has TRBV29-1 and TRBJ1-2, with D unresolved. V gave up 1 base and J gave up 0 bases, with 6 bases separating them. Per germline, CDR1 SQVTM and CDR2 ANQGSEA. This CDR3 comprises 13 residues. The DNA for the CDR3 is TGCAGCGTTGAAGGTGACACTAACTATGGCTACACCTTC. Translated, it gives CSVEGDTNYGYTF.

This clonotype appeared a few times. The gene calls are TRBV12-3 or TRBV12-4 and TRBJ2-7; D possibly corresponds to TRBD1 (6 bases). The length of the CDR3 is 15 residues. V was pared by 4 bases and J by 2 bases, with 15 bases between. CDR3 region: CASSSRQGPTYEQYF. The CDR3 region has the DNA TGTGCCAGCAGTTCCAGGCAGGGGCCTACCTACGAGCAGTACTTC.

CDR3 amino acids: CATQGVAGGPSDTQYF. The DNA for the CDR3 is TGTGCCACCCAGGGAGTAGCGGGGGGGCCGTCAGATACGCAGTATTTT. This sequence joins TRBV3-1 and TRBJ2-3; 11 bases line up with TRBD2. This CDR3 contains 16 residues. Germline CDR1 is LGHDT and CDR2 is YNNKEL (reference sequence). J gave up 4 bases and V 10 bases, and 13 bases lay outside the gene matches.

V is TRBV2 and J is TRBJ2-7, with a tentative D call TRBD1 (6 bases). The V gene's germline CDR1 is SNHLY and CDR2 FYNNEI. The CDR3 is 13 amino acids. V was shortened by 6 bases and J by 6 bases, with 15 bases between the two germline ends. CDR3 bases: TGTGCCAGCAGGTGGACAGAGGGGTCCGAGCAGTACTTC. The encoded protein is CASRWTEGSEQYF.

This clonotype was picked up many times. J is TRBJ2-7 and V is TRBV10-3; TRBD1 is a possible D gene (6 bases). The germline V gene has CDR1 ENHRY and CDR2 SYGVKD. The CDR3 spans 12 residues. With 3 bases removed from V and 4 bases from J, the gap between germline ends came to 7 bases. This CDR3 reads CAISDRGYEQYF. DNA of the CDR3: TGTGCCATCAGTGATAGGGGGTACGAGCAGTACTTC.

This chain uses TRBV7-8 with TRBJ2-3; 7 nucleotides align to TRBD1. CDR3 size: 18 residues. The J segment lost 2 bases and the V segment lost 1 base, leaving 12 bases of the junction unmatched. In germline, CDR1 is SGHVS, CDR2 FQNEAQ. CDR3 DNA: TGTGCCAGCAGCTTAGGGCCAACACACAGGGGTACCACAGATACGCAGTATTTT. It codes for CASSLGPTHRGTTDTQYF.

This clonotype turned up a few times. The gene calls are TRBV27 and TRBJ2-3; D is unclear. The CDR3 consists of 14 residues. V lost 3 bases and J lost 4, with 11 bases in between. Germline CDR1 MNHEY, CDR2 SMNVEV (reference sequence). CDR3 loop: CASSFETFADTQYF. CDR3 coding DNA: TGTGCCAGCAGTTTCGAGACATTTGCAGATACGCAGTATTTT.

This clonotype appeared a few times. This chain links TRBV7-9 with TRBJ2-7; D ambiguous. In germline, CDR1 is SEHNR, CDR2 FQNEAQ (reference sequence). The CDR3 is 11 amino acids. Trimming shortened V by 2 bases and J by 7 bases, and 6 bases separated the two germline ends. The CDR3 DNA reads TGTGCCAGCAGCTTAATAAATGAGCAGTACTTC. Amino acid sequence: CASSLINEQYF.

V and J are TRBV7-2 and TRBJ1-4; D is undetermined. Trimming pared 0 bases from V and 8 bases from J, leaving 4 bases between. The CDR3 is made up of 12 amino acids. Germline-derived CDR1 and CDR2 are SGHTA and FQGNSA. The CDR3 DNA follows: TGTGCCAGCAGCTTAGCTTCAGAAAAACTGTTTTTT. Translating it yields CASSLASEKLFF.

CDR3 DNA sequence: TGCAGCGTCGTACAGTGGGAGGACACTGAAGCTTTCTTT. Translation gives CSVVQWEDTEAFF. The V and J genes are TRBV29-1 and TRBJ1-1, with no clear D. With 6 bases removed from V and 3 bases from J, the gap between germline ends came to 14 bases. CDR3 length: 13 residues. CDR1 SQVTM and CDR2 ANQGSEA come from the germline V gene.

This clonotype has more than one count but fewer than ten. V usage is TRBV2 and J usage is TRBJ2-5; D ambiguous. The length of the CDR3 is 12 residues. Trimming pared 7 bases from V and 0 bases from J, leaving 6 bases between. CDR1 is SNHLY, CDR2 FYNNEI, per germline. CDR3: CASTQYQETQYF. The CDR3 DNA reads TGTGCCAGCACTCAGTACCAAGAGACCCAGTACTTC. Variable domain in full (rest from reference TRBV2 and TRBJ2-5): EPEVTQTPSHQVTQMGQEVILRCVPISNHLYFYWYRQILGQKVEFLVSFYNNEISEKSEIFDDQFSVERPDGSNFTLKIRSTKLEDSAMYFCASTQYQETQYFGPGTRLLVL.

In this sample, this clonotype turned up a few times. The chain carries TRBV9 and TRBJ1-2; D unclear. V lost 3 bases, J lost 3 bases, and 12 bases lay in between. The germline CDR1 and CDR2 sequences are SGDLS and YYNGEE. The length of the CDR3 is 14 residues. CDR3 DNA: TGTGCCAGCAGCGGATACAGCGGTGACTATGGCTACACCTTC. Amino acids: CASSGYSGDYGYTF.

This sequence joins TRBV6-6 and TRBJ1-1; no clear D gene. CDR3 size: 10 residues. The ends were cut back, 10 bases at V and 2 bases at J, with 5 bases in the middle. Germline CDR1 and CDR2: MNHNY and SVGAGI (reference sequence). DNA for the CDR3: TGTGCCACCAAAAACACTGAAGCTTTCTTT. Amino acid sequence: CATKNTEAFF.

This clonotype was counted many times. The chain is built from TRBV4-1 and TRBJ1-2, with D unresolved. The V gene lost 0 bases and the J gene lost 5 bases, with 13 bases spanning the gap. This CDR3 is 15 amino acids long. CDR1 and CDR2 (germline): MGHRA, YSYEKL. The CDR3 loop is CASSQEEAGVYGYTF. CDR3 DNA: TGCGCCAGCAGCCAAGAGGAGGCGGGAGTTTATGGCTACACCTTC.

The table lists this clonotype with a few counts. CDR3 sequence reads: CASARTGSYGYTF. In DNA, the CDR3 is TGTGCCAGCGCGAGGACAGGGAGTTATGGCTACACCTTC. The chain is built from TRBV7-9 and TRBJ1-2; 8 bases agree with TRBD1. The CDR3 spans 13 residues. Germline CDR1 and CDR2: SEHNR and FQNEAQ (reference sequence). V trimming: 8 bases; J trimming: 5 bases; junction bases outside the gene matches: 7.